This T cell receptor beta chain was sequenced for a study of blood T cell repertoires in COVID-19. Study background: Samples representing acute and convalescent COVID-19 were sourced from the United States, Italy and Spain.

As handled by the study authors: Amplification with reference gene primers provided the estimates of nucleated cell counts. Clones were read by immunoSEQ multiplex PCR, and TCRdb kept only the in-frame ones, dropping some. V, J and clone size are taken as reported in that table, and D and trimming were inferred from the DNA itself. The sample lists approximately 180,000 clones, approximately 90% seen once, with approximately 5.6% in the top ten. Germline lookup yields CDR1 SGHVS and CDR2 FQNEAQ. The length of the CDR3 is 15 residues. Trimming cost V 6 bases and J 2 bases; bases outside gene matches: 2.

Material for sequencing was peripheral blood. This chain links TRBV7-8 with TRBJ2-3, with 13 bases matching TRBD2. The receptor comes from a middle-aged man with active or convalescent COVID-19. The CDR3 sequence: CASRGLAGATDTQYF. The CDR3 bases are TGTGCCAGCAGAGGACTAGCGGGGGCCACAGATACGCAGTATTTT.